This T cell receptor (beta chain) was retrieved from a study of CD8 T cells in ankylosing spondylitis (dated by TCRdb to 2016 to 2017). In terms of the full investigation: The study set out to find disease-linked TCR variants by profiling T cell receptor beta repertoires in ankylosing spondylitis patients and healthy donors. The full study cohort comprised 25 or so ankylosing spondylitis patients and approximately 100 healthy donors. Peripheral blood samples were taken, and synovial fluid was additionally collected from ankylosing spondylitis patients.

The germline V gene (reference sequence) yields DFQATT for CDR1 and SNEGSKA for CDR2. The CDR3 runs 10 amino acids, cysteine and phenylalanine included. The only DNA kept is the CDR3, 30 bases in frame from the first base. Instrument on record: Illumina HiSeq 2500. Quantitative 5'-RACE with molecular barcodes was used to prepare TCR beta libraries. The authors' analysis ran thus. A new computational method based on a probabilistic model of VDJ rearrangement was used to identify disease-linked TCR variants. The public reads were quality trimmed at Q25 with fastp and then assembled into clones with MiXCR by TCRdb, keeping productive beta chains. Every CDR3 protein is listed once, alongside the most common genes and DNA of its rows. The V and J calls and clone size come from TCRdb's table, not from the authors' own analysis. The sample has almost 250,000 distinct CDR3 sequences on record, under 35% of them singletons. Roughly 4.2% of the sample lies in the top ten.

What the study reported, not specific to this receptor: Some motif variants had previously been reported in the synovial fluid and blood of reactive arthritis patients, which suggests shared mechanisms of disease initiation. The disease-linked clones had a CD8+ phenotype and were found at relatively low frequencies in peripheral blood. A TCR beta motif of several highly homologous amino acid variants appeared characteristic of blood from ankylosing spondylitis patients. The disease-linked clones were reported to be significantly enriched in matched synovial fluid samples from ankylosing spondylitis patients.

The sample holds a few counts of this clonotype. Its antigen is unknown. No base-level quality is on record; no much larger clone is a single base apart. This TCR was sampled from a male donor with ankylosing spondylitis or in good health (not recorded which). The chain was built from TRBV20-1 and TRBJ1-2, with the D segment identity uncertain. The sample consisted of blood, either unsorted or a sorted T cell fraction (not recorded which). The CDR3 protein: CKDGDYGYTF. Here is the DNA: TGCAAGGACGGTGACTATGGCTACACCTTC.